The 29 T cell receptor beta chains below all came from one sample that was sequenced in a study of T cell responses to AZD1222 COVID-19 vaccine. Clones were read by immunoSEQ multiplex PCR, and TCRdb kept only the in-frame ones, dropping some. The table includes 73,000 or so clones, roughly four fifths detected once. Sequencing used peripheral blood, obtained on day 0 of AZD1222 vaccination. These receptors were obtained from an adult in good health.

The chain combines TRBV19 with TRBJ2-2, with a tentative D call TRBD1 (5 bases). The CDR3 covers 14 residues. The V end was cut by 6 bases, the J end by 1 base, with 9 bases between. CDR1 and CDR2 (germline): LNHDA, SQIVND (reference sequence). CDR3 nucleotide sequence: TGTGCCAGTAGGCCAGGGCGGAACACCGGGGAGCTGTTTTTT. It is translated as CASRPGRNTGELFF.

The chain joins TRBV4-3 to TRBJ2-5; D tentatively reads TRBD1 or TRBD2 (5 bases each). The V end was cut by 1 base, the J end by 5 bases, with 11 bases between. Germline V gives CDR1 LGHNA, CDR2 YSLEER. The CDR3 covers 14 residues. CDR3 DNA sequence: TGCGCCAGCAGCCAAGGCCCTTGGGGGGAGACCCAGTACTTC. Translation: CASSQGPWGETQYF.

The chain uses TRBV19 and TRBJ1-2, with a weak D call TRBD1 (6 bases). The CDR3 runs 15 residues. Germline V gene data show CDR1 as LNHDA and CDR2 as SQIVND (reference sequence). Trimming pared 3 bases from V and 2 bases from J, leaving 13 bases between. CDR3 residues: CASSIAPGANYGYTF. The CDR3 DNA reads as TGTGCCAGTAGTATTGCACCGGGGGCGAACTATGGCTACACCTTC.

The rearrangement uses TRBV5-1 and TRBJ2-5, with a possible D match to TRBD1 (6 bases). The CDR3 has 13 residues. Trimming cost V 0 bases and J 4 bases, with 7 bases left between them. CDR1 SGHRS and CDR2 YFSETQ come from the germline V gene. CDR3 protein: CASSLDRAETQYF. The CDR3 DNA is TGCGCCAGCAGCTTGGACAGGGCAGAGACCCAGTACTTC.

The gene calls are TRBV5-4 and TRBJ2-2, with 9 bases fitting TRBD2. Germline CDR1 reads SGHNT; CDR2 reads YYREEE (reference sequence). This CDR3 spans 16 amino acids. V dropped 1 base and J dropped 17; count of bases not matched to a gene: 18. The CDR3 sequence: CASSLKSSGGTGADFF. The DNA of the CDR3 is TGTGCCAGCAGCTTGAAGAGTAGCGGGGGCACCGGGGCCGACTTTTTT.

The V gene is TRBV7-9, the J gene TRBJ1-4; D may be TRBD1 (6 bases). This CDR3 region has 15 residues. Trimming left V 5 bases short and J 5 bases short, with 15 bases between. CDR1 is SEHNR, CDR2 FQNEAQ, per germline (reference sequence). CDR3 residues: CASSHSQGRNEKLFF. The CDR3 DNA reads TGTGCCAGCAGCCATTCACAGGGAAGGAATGAAAAACTGTTTTTT.

V and J are TRBV9 and TRBJ2-3; TRBD1 matches 7 bases. Germline V lookup: CDR1 SGDLS, CDR2 YYNGEE. This CDR3 is built from 17 residues. Germline trimming cut 0 bases from V and 6 bases from J; bases unmatched to any gene: 13. The CDR3 region has the DNA TGTGCCAGCAGCGTAGGAGTGAGGACAGGTGCAGGGGATACGCAGTATTTT. It yields the protein CASSVGVRTGAGDTQYF.

The genes are TRBV7-3 and TRBJ2-3, with D tentatively TRBD2 (6 bases). Trimming stripped 0 bases from V and 0 bases from J, with 7 bases between. The length of the CDR3 is 15 residues. Germline CDR1 and CDR2: SGHTA and FQGTGA. The CDR3 DNA follows: TGTGCCAGCAGCTTAACCGGGGGTAGCACAGATACGCAGTATTTT. Translated: CASSLTGGSTDTQYF.

The CDR3 bases are TGCGCCAGCAGCTTGGAAGGGGGTAACTATGGCTACACCTTC. It encodes CASSLEGGNYGYTF. J is TRBJ1-2 and V is TRBV5-1; a weak D match, TRBD1 (6 bases). Between the trimmed V and J ends, which lost 0 bases and 1 base, there was a span of 7 bases. The CDR3 totals 14 residues. Germline CDR1 is SGHRS and CDR2 is YFSETQ.

The CDR3 nucleotides are TGTGCCAGCAGCGACAAATGGACAGGGTCAGATGAGCAGTTCTTC. This sequence encodes CASSDKWTGSDEQFF. This chain uses TRBV13 with TRBJ2-1, with TRBD1 matching 8 bases. In germline, CDR1 is PRHDT, CDR2 FYEKMQ (reference sequence). This CDR3 contains 15 residues. Trimming at V came to 5 bases and at J to 8 bases, leaving 11 bases not matched to a gene.

This chain connects TRBV7-3 to TRBJ2-1; TRBD2 matches 13 bases. The trim removed 1 base at V and 4 bases at J, leaving 10 bases unmatched. This CDR3 comprises 19 residues. The germline V gene encodes CDR1 SGHTA and CDR2 FQGTGA. The CDR3 DNA is TGTGCCAGCAGCTTAAAAAGGACTAGCGGGGGCCCCTCTTACAATGAGCAGTTCTTC. It encodes CASSLKRTSGGPSYNEQFF.

This chain's CDR3 is CASSKALSGLDTIYF. The CDR3 bases are TGTGCCAGCAGCAAAGCGCTTTCAGGGCTTGACACCATATATTTT. J is TRBJ1-3 and V is TRBV21-1; the table's D call, TRBD1, was not checked against the DNA. TRBV21-1 is shown as a pseudogene. The CDR3 extends over 15 amino acids.

This chain connects TRBV9 to TRBJ2-6; D call uncertain. The V gene lost 6 bases and the J gene lost 2 bases, with 9 bases spanning the gap. The CDR3 loop spans 14 amino acids. In germline, CDR1 is SGDLS, CDR2 YYNGEE. The CDR3 DNA reads TGTGCCAGCACCGCCCAGGCTGGGGCCAACGTCCTGACTTTC. Translated: CASTAQAGANVLTF. Looking up the rest from reference TRBV9 and TRBJ2-6 gives the full variable domain: DSGVTQTPKHLITATGQRVTLRCSPRSGDLSVYWYQQSLDQGLQFLIQYYNGEERAKGNILERFSAQQFPDLHSELNLSSLELGDSALYFCASTAQAGANVLTFGAGSRLTVL.

J is TRBJ1-2 and V is TRBV10-3, with D uncertain. Germline CDR1 reads ENHRY; CDR2 reads SYGVKD. Trimming stripped 0 bases from V and 5 bases from J, with 10 bases between. This CDR3 is built from 14 residues. The CDR3 sequence: CAISESRASYGYTF. In nucleotides, the CDR3 is TGTGCCATCAGTGAGTCTCGGGCCTCTTATGGCTACACCTTC.

V and J are TRBV5-5 and TRBJ1-4; no definite D call. V gave up 2 bases and J gave up 1 base, with 3 bases separating them. Per germline, CDR1 SGHKS and CDR2 YYEKEE (reference sequence). The CDR3 is made up of 13 amino acids. DNA of the CDR3: TGTGCCAGCAGCTTCGAAACTAATGAAAAACTGTTTTTT. It specifies CASSFETNEKLFF.

V gene TRBV6-2 or TRBV6-3 combines with J gene TRBJ2-7, with D unresolved. V shed 2 bases and J shed 3 bases, with 5 bases lying between them. This CDR3 region has 12 residues. Germline CDR1 is MNHEY and CDR2 is SVGEGT. The CDR3 DNA reads as TGTGCCAGCAGTTACGTGAGCTACGAGCAGTACTTC. It translates to CASSYVSYEQYF.

V usage is TRBV5-1 and J usage is TRBJ1-2, with TRBD1 as a possible D gene (6 bases). CDR1 and CDR2 from the germline V gene are SGHRS and YFSETQ. Trimming removed 0 bases from V and 8 bases from J, with 11 bases in between. This CDR3 contains 13 residues. The chain's CDR3 is CASSLETGEGYTF. The CDR3 DNA reads as TGCGCCAGCAGCTTGGAGACAGGCGAAGGCTACACCTTC.

The sample holds one count of this clone. This chain joins TRBV5-1 and TRBJ1-4, with 7 nucleotides matching TRBD1. Looked up from germline, CDR1 is SGHRS and CDR2 is YFSETQ. The CDR3 totals 14 residues. V shed 3 bases, J shed 8 bases, and the junction held 7 bases outside the gene matches. The CDR3 reads CASSYGTVREKLFF. CDR3 nucleotides: TGCGCCAGCAGCTATGGGACAGTGCGGGAAAAACTGTTTTTT.

The rearrangement joins TRBV6-4 to TRBJ2-3, with 8 bases matching TRBD2. The V gene's germline CDR1 is MRHNA and CDR2 SNTAGT. With V trimmed by 2 bases and J by 4 bases, 2 bases remained unmatched. The CDR3 totals 14 residues. CDR3 in amino acids: CASSDRGGPDTQYF. CDR3 nucleotides: TGTGCCAGCAGTGACCGGGGGGGCCCAGATACGCAGTATTTT.

This chain joins TRBV20-1 and TRBJ1-4, with 8 nucleotides matching TRBD1. V lost 3 bases, J lost 8 bases, and 5 bases stayed unmatched. Germline V gene sequence: CDR1 DFQATT, CDR2 SNEGSKA (reference sequence). CDR3 length equals 13 residues. CDR3 DNA sequence: TGCAGTGCTAGTCGGGACAGGCGGGAAAAACTGTTTTTT. It codes for CSASRDRREKLFF.

This chain joins TRBV2 and TRBJ1-5; 9 nucleotides align to TRBD1. CDR1 is SNHLY, CDR2 FYNNEI, per germline. The CDR3 has 15 residues. The trim removed 7 bases at V and 7 bases at J, leaving 11 bases unmatched. CDR3 in DNA: TGTGCCAGCAACCCCGGGGGACAGGGTCGACAGCCCCAGCATTTT. Its protein is CASNPGGQGRQPQHF.

This chain links TRBV7-8 with TRBJ2-1, with 16 bases that match TRBD2. Looked up from germline, CDR1 is SGHVS and CDR2 is FQNEAQ. With V trimmed by 4 bases and J by 15 bases, 12 bases remained unmatched. The CDR3 extends over 16 amino acids. The CDR3 region is CASSSMGLAGGSSGFF. DNA of the CDR3: TGTGCCAGCAGCTCGATGGGACTAGCGGGGGGGTCCTCGGGGTTCTTC.

This sequence joins TRBV24-1 and TRBJ2-7; 8 bases agree with TRBD1. The CDR3 covers 16 residues. CDR1 and CDR2 from the germline V gene are KGHDR and SFDVKD. V gave up 3 bases and J gave up 2 bases; unmatched junction bases: 8. The CDR3 region has the DNA TGTGCCACCAGTGATCGGACAGGGAATCCCCCCTACGAGCAGTACTTC. This codes for CATSDRTGNPPYEQYF.

The chain couples TRBV3-1 (or the pseudogene TRBV3-2) to TRBJ2-1; 8 nucleotides agree with TRBD2. The V segment lost 1 base and the J segment 10 bases; nucleotides outside the gene matches: 9. The germline V gene has CDR1 LGHDT and CDR2 YNNKEL (reference sequence). The CDR3 consists of 15 residues. The CDR3 reads CASSQALAGLKEQFF. CDR3 nucleotide sequence: TGTGCCAGCAGCCAAGCATTAGCGGGGTTGAAGGAGCAGTTCTTC.

The rearrangement uses TRBV5-4 and TRBJ1-2; TRBD1 agrees at 7 bases. CDR1 and CDR2 (germline): SGHNT, YYREEE (reference sequence). Unmatched junction bases numbered 3, after V lost 2 bases and J lost 2 bases. This CDR3 spans 14 amino acids. The CDR3 bases are TGTGCCAGCAGCTTAATAGGGGGCAACTATGGCTACACCTTC. Its translation is CASSLIGGNYGYTF.

The rearrangement joins TRBV7-2 to TRBJ2-7; unclear D gene. Looked up from germline, CDR1 is SGHTA and CDR2 is FQGNSA. V dropped 3 bases and J dropped 1 base, with 10 bases sitting between them. The CDR3 runs to 14 residues. The CDR3 is CASSLTLSSYEQYF. The CDR3 bases are TGTGCCAGCAGCTTGACCCTGTCTTCCTACGAGCAGTACTTC.

The chain joins TRBV19 to TRBJ1-2, with D possibly being TRBD1 (5 bases). The V end lost 3 bases, the J end lost 8 bases, and 13 bases lay between the germline ends. Germline loops: CDR1 LNHDA, CDR2 SQIVND (reference sequence). CDR3 size: 13 residues. CDR3 sequence (DNA): TGTGCCAGTAGTATGAAGGGACGAGAAGGCTACACCTTC. It codes for CASSMKGREGYTF. Full variable domain (rest looked up from reference TRBV19 and TRBJ1-2): DGGITQSPKYLFRKEGQNVTLSCEQNLNHDAMYWYRQDPGQGLRLIYYSQIVNDFQKGDIAEGYSVSREKKESFPLTVTSAQKNPTAFYLCASSMKGREGYTFGSGTRLTVV.

This sequence joins TRBV2 and TRBJ2-7; D might be TRBD1 (6 bases). Germline V lookup: CDR1 SNHLY, CDR2 FYNNEI. V lost 6 bases and J 3 bases, leaving 24 bases between the germline ends. The CDR3 contains 17 residues. This CDR3 is CASRGGQFPLALYEQYF. In nucleotides, the CDR3 is TGTGCCAGCAGAGGCGGACAGTTCCCTCTTGCCCTCTACGAGCAGTACTTC.

V gene TRBV5-1 combines with J gene TRBJ2-7; D is tentatively TRBD1 or TRBD2 (6 bases each). CDR3 size: 15 residues. Between the trimmed V and J ends, which lost 0 bases and 3 bases, there was a span of 13 bases. The germline gives CDR1 SGHRS, CDR2 YFSETQ. The CDR3 region is CASSLAARGGYEQYF. The DNA of the CDR3 is TGCGCCAGCAGCTTGGCCGCCAGGGGAGGCTACGAGCAGTACTTC.